The 18 T cell receptor beta chains below were found in one sample sequenced in a study of T-cell memory formation after mild COVID-19. TCRdb itself ran the 5' RACE reads through MiXCR, one entry per CDR3 protein. The data contain some 300,000 distinct CDR3 sequences, 20% of them seen just once; the ten biggest clones take up 21%. Specimen: PBMCs or a T cell subset sorted from them (not recorded which). The source of these receptors is a young man who had mild COVID-19 (a few samples of this study predate the infection). Cell type and time point are not known.

V usage is TRBV20-1 and J usage is TRBJ2-7, with D maybe TRBD2 (6 bases). Germline values: CDR1 DFQATT, CDR2 SNEGSKA (reference sequence). Trimming cost V 6 bases and J 3 bases, with 15 bases left between them. This CDR3 spans 13 amino acids. The chain's CDR3 is CSAAKGGNYEQYF. The CDR3 coding sequence is TGCAGTGCAGCTAAAGGAGGGAACTACGAGCAGTACTTC.

This chain links TRBV5-1 with TRBJ1-2; D is perhaps TRBD1 (5 bases). The V end lost 0 bases, the J end lost 7 bases, and 10 bases lay between the germline ends. CDR3 length: 13 residues. Germline lookup yields CDR1 SGHRS and CDR2 YFSETQ. In DNA form, the CDR3 reads TGCGCCAGCAGCTTGGGCAGGGACTCTGGCTACACCTTC. It yields the protein CASSLGRDSGYTF.

This chain joins TRBV7-9 and TRBJ1-4; 7 nucleotides align to TRBD1. CDR1 SEHNR and CDR2 FQNEAQ come from the germline V gene (reference sequence). CDR3 length equals 14 residues. Losses at the gene ends were 5 bases for V and 3 bases for J; bases not matched to a gene: 3. The CDR3 DNA is TGTGCCAGCAGCGTTCAGGGGGCTAATGAAAAACTGTTTTTT. Amino acids: CASSVQGANEKLFF.

This clonotype was counted between two and nine times. V is TRBV5-1 and J is TRBJ2-1; D might be TRBD1 or TRBD2, each matching 5 bases. The CDR3 loop spans 14 amino acids. Per the germline V gene, CDR1 is SGHRS and CDR2 is YFSETQ. The V gene lost 2 bases and the J gene lost 10 bases, with 16 bases spanning the gap. The CDR3: CASSLRDPTREQFF. CDR3 in DNA: TGCGCCAGCAGCTTACGGGACCCGACGCGGGAGCAGTTCTTC.

J is TRBJ1-6 and V is TRBV10-3, with 9 positions matching TRBD1. The V gene's germline CDR1 is ENHRY and CDR2 SYGVKD. The J segment lost 7 bases and the V segment lost 11 bases, leaving 6 bases of the junction unmatched. The CDR3 covers 13 residues. CDR3 sequence reads: CAAGGQGNSPLHF. CDR3 bases: TGTGCCGCCGGCGGACAGGGGAATTCACCCCTCCACTTT.

The rearrangement joins TRBV7-9 to TRBJ1-4; a weak D match, TRBD1 (6 bases). Germline CDR1 reads SEHNR; CDR2 reads FQNEAQ (reference sequence). The CDR3 loop spans 13 amino acids. Trimming cost V 7 bases and J 8 bases, with 14 bases left between them. CDR3 sequence reads: CASTTGTGEKLFF. In nucleotides, the CDR3 is TGTGCCAGCACCACAGGGACTGGAGAAAAACTGTTTTTT. Drawing the rest from reference TRBV7-9 and TRBJ1-4, the complete variable domain is DTGVSQNPRHKITKRGQNVTFRCDPISEHNRLYWYRQTLGQGPEFLTYFQNEAQLEKSRLLSDRFSAERPKGSFSTLEIQRTEQGDSAMYLCASTTGTGEKLFFGSGTQLSVL.

This clonotype came up a few times. The V call is TRBV9, the J call TRBJ2-5; 7 bases are shared with TRBD2. Trimming at V came to 1 base and at J to 3 bases, leaving 3 bases not matched to a gene. Germline CDR1 SGDLS, CDR2 YYNGEE. The CDR3 totals 14 residues. CDR3 DNA sequence: TGTGCCAGCAGCGTATCGGGGAGGGAAGAGACCCAGTACTTC. This encodes CASSVSGREETQYF.

This clonotype was detected only a few times. This rearrangement joins TRBV15 to TRBJ2-7; possible D gene TRBD2, 5 bases. The V and J ends lost 0 bases and 6 bases respectively, with 18 bases between them. CDR1 and CDR2 (germline): LNHNV, YYDKDF (reference sequence). The CDR3 covers 16 residues. This chain's CDR3 is CATSRDRPGYVSEQYF. DNA of the CDR3: TGTGCCACCAGCAGAGATCGGCCGGGATATGTATCCGAGCAGTACTTC.

This chain connects TRBV11-2 to TRBJ2-7; a weak D match, TRBD2 (5 bases). The CDR3 sequence is 16 residues long. The germline V gene has CDR1 SGHAT and CDR2 FQNNGV. Between the trimmed V and J ends, which lost 3 bases and 2 bases, there was a span of 17 bases. The CDR3 bases are TGTGCCAGCAGCTTCCTATACGTAATGGGAGCCTACGAGCAGTACTTC. Residues: CASSFLYVMGAYEQYF. Full variable domain (missing parts from reference TRBV11-2 and TRBJ2-7): EAGVAQSPRYKIIEKRQSVAFWCNPISGHATLYWYQQILGQGPKLLIQFQNNGVVDDSQLPKDRFSAERLKGVDSTLKIQPAKLEDSAVYLCASSFLYVMGAYEQYFGPGTRLTVT.

At least ten counts were recorded for this clonotype. The chain employs TRBV5-1 and TRBJ2-1; TRBD1 might be the D (5 bases). The CDR3 is made up of 16 amino acids. Germline CDR1 reads SGHRS; CDR2 reads YFSETQ. V lost 0 bases to trimming and J lost 4 bases, with 14 bases between them. This chain's CDR3 is CASSLEAAGPYNEQFF. DNA of the CDR3: TGCGCCAGCAGCTTGGAGGCGGCAGGGCCTTACAATGAGCAGTTCTTC.

The CDR3 nucleotides are TGTGCCAGCTCACCTAGGAACGCTGAGCAGTTCTTC. This encodes CASSPRNAEQFF. The chain is built from TRBV18 and TRBJ2-1; D unclear. The V gene lost 3 bases and the J gene lost 9 bases, with 9 bases spanning the gap. The CDR3 runs 12 residues. Germline CDR1 and CDR2: KGHSH and LQKENI.

V usage is TRBV6-4 and J usage is TRBJ2-6; no firm D call. The CDR3 covers 16 residues. The V gene lost 0 bases and the J gene lost 0 bases, with 6 bases spanning the gap. Germline-derived CDR1 and CDR2 are MRHNA and SNTAGT. The CDR3 region is CASSDSPSSGANVLTF. The CDR3 DNA sequence: TGTGCCAGCAGTGACTCCCCGAGCTCTGGGGCCAACGTCCTGACTTTC.

V is TRBV28 and J is TRBJ1-5; 10 nucleotides agree with TRBD1. This CDR3 comprises 15 residues. Trimming took 2 bases from V and 3 from J; bases not matched to a gene: 1. Germline values: CDR1 MDHEN, CDR2 SYDVKM. The CDR3 nucleotides read TGTGCCAGCAGTTTAGGGACAGGGGACAATCAGCCCCAGCATTTT. It specifies CASSLGTGDNQPQHF.

This clonotype was seen repeatedly, ten times or more. The chain has TRBV24-1 and TRBJ1-1; D unclear. The CDR3 is 15 amino acids. CDR1 is KGHDR and CDR2 is SFDVKD in the germline V gene. V lost 2 bases and J 1 base, leaving 10 bases between the germline ends. Written as DNA, the CDR3 is TGTGCCACCAGTGATTCCGGACGTACGAACACTGAAGCTTTCTTT. Amino acid sequence: CATSDSGRTNTEAFF.

This clonotype was seen a few times. The chain has TRBV4-3 and TRBJ2-1; perhaps TRBD1 as D (6 bases). V was shortened by 0 bases and J by 6 bases, with 18 bases between the two germline ends. The CDR3 loop spans 17 amino acids. Germline V gives CDR1 LGHNA, CDR2 YSLEER. The CDR3 DNA is TGCGCCAGCAGCCAAGATACAGGACAGAGAGAGATCAATGAGCAGTTCTTC. Its protein is CASSQDTGQREINEQFF.

This clonotype was detected a few times. The V gene is TRBV2, the J gene TRBJ1-5; no clear D. The germline CDR1 and CDR2 sequences are SNHLY and FYNNEI. V gave up 2 bases and J gave up 0 bases, with 5 bases separating them. The CDR3 loop spans 14 amino acids. CDR3 DNA: TGTGCCAGCAGTGAACAGGATAGCAATCAGCCCCAGCATTTT. Amino acids: CASSEQDSNQPQHF. Filled out from reference TRBV2 and TRBJ1-5, the complete variable domain reads EPEVTQTPSHQVTQMGQEVILRCVPISNHLYFYWYRQILGQKVEFLVSFYNNEISEKSEIFDDQFSVERPDGSNFTLKIRSTKLEDSAMYFCASSEQDSNQPQHFGDGTRLSIL.

This clonotype appeared a few times. The J gene is TRBJ2-3, the V gene TRBV20-1; 8 bases map to TRBD2. V lost 4 bases to trimming and J lost 4 bases; unmatched junction nucleotides: 10. Germline values: CDR1 DFQATT, CDR2 SNEGSKA (reference sequence). CDR3 length: 15 amino acids. This chain's CDR3 is CSAKEPGLGSDTQYF. DNA of the CDR3: TGCAGTGCTAAGGAACCGGGACTAGGTTCAGATACGCAGTATTTT.

CDR3: CASSSYSGGNTGELFF. Here the CDR3 DNA reads TGTGCCAGCAGCTCCTATAGCGGGGGGAACACCGGGGAGCTGTTTTTT. J is TRBJ2-2 and V is TRBV7-2; 9 positions match TRBD2. The length of the CDR3 is 16 residues. V shed 4 bases, J shed 1 base, and the junction held 4 bases outside the gene matches. Germline V gives CDR1 SGHTA, CDR2 FQGNSA.